The entry that follows covers one TCR beta chain sequence. Its cognate antigen is unknown. The CDR3 has 14 residues. Germline loops: CDR1 SGHRS, CDR2 YFSETQ. The V end was cut by 4 bases, the J end by 3 bases, with 14 bases between. The data derive from a study of immune evolution from preneoplasia to lung adenocarcinoma. Between the mid-2010s and the late 2010s, patients underwent resection in Japan or China. Study conclusions and caveats: Compared with EGFR-mutant or double wild-type lesions, KRAS-mutant nodules were more clonal. Normal lung had highest clonality; later lesions appeared denser, more diverse.

The repertoire was sequenced with immunoSEQ multiplex PCR; TCRdb's copy has only in-frame clones and lacks some. The data contain thousands of clones, approximately 80% of them seen just once; the ten biggest clones take up approximately 2.8%. The sample taken for sequencing was FFPE invasive lung adenocarcinoma tissue. The chain links TRBV5-1 to TRBJ2-7, with a weak D call TRBD2 (5 bases). The receptor was derived from a person aged 35 to 50 with lung adenocarcinoma. CDR3 region: CASSIEREGYEQYF. CDR3 coding DNA: TGCGCCAGCAGCATCGAACGGGAAGGCTACGAGCAGTACTTC. The full variable domain, rest sourced from reference TRBV5-1 and TRBJ2-7, is KAGVTQTPRYLIKTRGQQVTLSCSPISGHRSVSWYQQTPGQGLQFLFEYFSETQRNKGNFPGRFSGRQFSNSRSEMNVSTLELGDSALYLCASSIEREGYEQYFGPGTRLTVT.